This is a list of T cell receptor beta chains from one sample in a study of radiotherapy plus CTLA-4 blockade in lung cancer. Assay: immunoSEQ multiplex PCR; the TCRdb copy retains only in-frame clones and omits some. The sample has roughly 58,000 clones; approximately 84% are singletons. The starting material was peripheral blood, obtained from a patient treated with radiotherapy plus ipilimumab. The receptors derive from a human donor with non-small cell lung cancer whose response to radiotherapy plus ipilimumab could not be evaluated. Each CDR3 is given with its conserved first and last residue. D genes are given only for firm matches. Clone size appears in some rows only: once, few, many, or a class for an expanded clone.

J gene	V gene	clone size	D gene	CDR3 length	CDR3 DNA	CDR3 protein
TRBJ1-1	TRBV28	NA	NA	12	TGTGCCAGCAGTTTTGGACAGCTTGAGGCTTTCTTT	CASSFGQLEAFF
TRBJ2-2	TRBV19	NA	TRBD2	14	TGTGCCAGTTCGACTAGCGGGGGTTACGGGGAGCTGTTTTTT	CASSTSGGYGELFF
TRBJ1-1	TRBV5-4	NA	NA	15	TGTGCCAGCAGCTTCTGGGGGGGGATGAACACTGAAGCTTTCTTT	CASSFWGGMNTEAFF
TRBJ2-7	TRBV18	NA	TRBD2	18	TGTGCCAGCTCACCACCGGTTAGCGGGAGCCGGTTCTCCTACGAGCAGTACTTC	CASSPPVSGSRFSYEQYF
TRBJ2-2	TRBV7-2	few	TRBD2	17	TGTGCCAGCACCGGACCGGGACTAAGCCCGAACACCGGGGAGCTGTTTTTT	CASTGPGLSPNTGELFF
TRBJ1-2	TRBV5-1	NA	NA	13	TGCGCCAGCAGCTTACAGGGTCGTGAAGGCTACACCTTC	CASSLQGREGYTF
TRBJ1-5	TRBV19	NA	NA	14	TGTGCCAGTAGTATCTGGAGGGTATACCAGCCCCAGCATTTT	CASSIWRVYQPQHF
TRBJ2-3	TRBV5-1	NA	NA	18	TGCGCCAGCAGCTTAAAATATTATAGCGCGGGCATCACAGATACGCAGTATTTT	CASSLKYYSAGITDTQYF
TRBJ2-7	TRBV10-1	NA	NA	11	TGCGCCAGCTCCCGGGGATACGAGCAGTACTTC	CASSRGYEQYF
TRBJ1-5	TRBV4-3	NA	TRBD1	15	TGCGCCAGCAGCCGAACCGGGACAGAGGATACGCCCCAGCATTTT	CASSRTGTEDTPQHF
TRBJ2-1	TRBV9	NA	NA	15	TGTGCCAGCAGCGAAGAACTAGCCACCTACAATGAGCAGTTCTTC	CASSEELATYNEQFF
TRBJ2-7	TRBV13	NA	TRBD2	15	TGTGCCAGCAGCTGGAGACTAGCGGGAGCCTACGAGCAGTACTTC	CASSWRLAGAYEQYF
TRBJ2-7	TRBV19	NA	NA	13	TGTGCCAGTAGTAACCAGGGATTCTACGAGCAGTACTTC	CASSNQGFYEQYF
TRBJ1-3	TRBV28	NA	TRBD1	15	TGTGCCAGCAGGGGGAGGACAGGGTCTGGTTACACCATATATTTT	CASRGRTGSGYTIYF
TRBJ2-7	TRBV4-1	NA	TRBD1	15	TGCGCCAGCAGCCAAGAAATGACAGGGGCGTACGAGCAGTACTTC	CASSQEMTGAYEQYF
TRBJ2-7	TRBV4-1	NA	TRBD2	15	TGCGCCAGCAGCCAAGCTCCCCTCAGCGGGGGCGAGCAGTACTTC	CASSQAPLSGGEQYF
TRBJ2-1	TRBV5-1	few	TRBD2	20	TGCGCCAGCAGCCTCCAAGAGTGGACTAGCGGGGGGGCCTCCTACAATGAGCAGTTCTTC	CASSLQEWTSGGASYNEQFF
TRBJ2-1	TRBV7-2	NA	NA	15	TGTGCCAGCAGCTTAACCGGGAGCTCCTACAATGAGCAGTTCTTC	CASSLTGSSYNEQFF
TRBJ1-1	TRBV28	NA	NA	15	TGTGCCAGCAGTTTTAGGAAAGGGGGGAACACTGAAGCTTTCTTT	CASSFRKGGNTEAFF
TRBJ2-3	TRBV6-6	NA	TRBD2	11	TGTGCCAGCGAAGCGGGAGAAACGCAGTATTTT	CASEAGETQYF
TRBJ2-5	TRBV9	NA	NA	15	TGTGCCAGCAGCGTAGGAGCGACGGACCAAGAGACCCAGTACTTC	CASSVGATDQETQYF
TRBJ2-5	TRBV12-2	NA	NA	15	TGTGCAAGTCGCTGGACCGAGCGGGGTTCAGAGACCCAGTACTTC	CASRWTERGSETQYF
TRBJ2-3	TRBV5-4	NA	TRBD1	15	TGTGCCAGCAGCCCCGGGACAGGGGAGTGGGATACGCAGTATTTT	CASSPGTGEWDTQYF
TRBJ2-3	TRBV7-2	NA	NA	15	TGTGCCAGCAGTCAGACTCATTTTCCCACAGATACGCAGTATTTT	CASSQTHFPTDTQYF
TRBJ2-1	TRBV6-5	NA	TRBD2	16	TGTGCCAGCAGTTTCTGGACTAGCGGGAGTGGAAATGAGCAGTTCTTC	CASSFWTSGSGNEQFF
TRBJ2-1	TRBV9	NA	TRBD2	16	TGTGCCAGCAGCGTAGGAGGTCTAGCGGGGATCAATGAGCAGTTCTTC	CASSVGGLAGINEQFF
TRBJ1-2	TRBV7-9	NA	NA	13	TGTGCCAGCAGCTTAGCAGCAATCTATGGCTACACCTTC	CASSLAAIYGYTF
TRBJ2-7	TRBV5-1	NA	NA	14	TGCGCCAGCAGCCGGGGGACAGTCTACTACGAGCAGTACTTC	CASSRGTVYYEQYF
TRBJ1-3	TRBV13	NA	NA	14	TGTGCCAGCAGCTTAGACAGGGTCGGAAACACCATATATTTT	CASSLDRVGNTIYF
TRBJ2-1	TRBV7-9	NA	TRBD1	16	TGTGCCAGCAGCTCCTGGGACAGGATATACTACAATGAGCAGTTCTTC	CASSSWDRIYYNEQFF
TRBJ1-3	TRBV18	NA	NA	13	TGTGCCAGCTACGGGGGGCCTGGAAACACCATATATTTT	CASYGGPGNTIYF
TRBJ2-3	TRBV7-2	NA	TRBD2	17	TGTGCCAGCAGCCCCCAAGGACTAGCTGGGTTAGCAGATACGCAGTATTTT	CASSPQGLAGLADTQYF
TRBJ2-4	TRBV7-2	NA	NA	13	TGTGCCAGCAGCCCGGGGGTCAAAAACATTCAGTACTTC	CASSPGVKNIQYF
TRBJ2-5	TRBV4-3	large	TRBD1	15	TGCGCCAGCAGCCAAGAGAACAGGGGGCGGGAGACCCAGTACTTC	CASSQENRGRETQYF
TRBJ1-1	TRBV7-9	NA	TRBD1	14	TGTGCCAGCAGCAAGGGACAGCTGAACACTGAAGCTTTCTTT	CASSKGQLNTEAFF
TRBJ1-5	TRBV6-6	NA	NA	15	TGTGCCAGCAGTTACTCGATCCCGGAGGGGCAGCCCCAGCATTTT	CASSYSIPEGQPQHF
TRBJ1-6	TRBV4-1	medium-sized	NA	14	TGCGCCAGCAGCCAAGAGTCAGGGAATTCACCCCTCCACTTT	CASSQESGNSPLHF
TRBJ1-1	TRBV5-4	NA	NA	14	TGTGCCAGCAGCTTTTCTAACGGGTGCACTGAAGCTTTCTTT	CASSFSNGCTEAFF
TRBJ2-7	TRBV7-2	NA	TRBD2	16	TGTGCCAGCAGCTTAGCTCCTAGCGGGAGCTCCTACGAGCAGTACTTC	CASSLAPSGSSYEQYF
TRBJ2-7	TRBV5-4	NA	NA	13	TGTGCCAGCAGCTTCCGGGGTAACCACGAGCAGTACTTC	CASSFRGNHEQYF
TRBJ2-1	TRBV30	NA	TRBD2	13	TGTGCCTACCACCGGCTAGCGGGAGGTGAGCAGTTCTTC	CAYHRLAGGEQFF
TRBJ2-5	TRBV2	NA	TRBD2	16	TGTGCCAGCAGTCTCGGACTAGCGGGGGGGCTAGAGACCCAGTACTTC	CASSLGLAGGLETQYF
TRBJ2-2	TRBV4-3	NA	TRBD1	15	TGCGCCAGCAGCCAAGGCCGGGACAGGGTCGGGGAGCTGTTTTTT	CASSQGRDRVGELFF
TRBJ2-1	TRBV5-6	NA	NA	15	TGTGCCAGCAGCTTCTTTGGACAGCTCTTAGGTGAGCAGTTCTTC	CASSFFGQLLGEQFF
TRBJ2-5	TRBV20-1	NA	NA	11	TGCAGTGCTAGAGATTCTGAGACCCAGTACTTC	CSARDSETQYF
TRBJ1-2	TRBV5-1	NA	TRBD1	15	TGCGCCAGCAGCCTAGGGACAGGCGGTAACTATGGCTACACCTTC	CASSLGTGGNYGYTF
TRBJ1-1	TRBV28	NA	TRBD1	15	TGTGCCAGCAGTTTCTATGGGACAGGGAACACTGAAGCTTTCTTT	CASSFYGTGNTEAFF
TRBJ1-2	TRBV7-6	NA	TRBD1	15	TGTGCCAGCAGCCAGGGGGCGGCATGGGACTATGGCTACACCTTC	CASSQGAAWDYGYTF
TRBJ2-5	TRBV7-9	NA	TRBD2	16	TGTGCCAGCAGCCGTCCCAGCGGGAGAGTAGGGGAGACCCAGTACTTC	CASSRPSGRVGETQYF
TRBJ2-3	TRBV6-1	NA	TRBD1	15	TGTGCCAGCAGTGAGCGGACAGGGGGCGCGGATACGCAGTATTTT	CASSERTGGADTQYF
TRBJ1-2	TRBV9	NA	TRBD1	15	TGTGCCAGCAGCGCGCAGGGGCAGGGGGGCTATGGCTACACCTTC	CASSAQGQGGYGYTF
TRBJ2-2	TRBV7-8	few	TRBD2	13	TGTGCCAGCGTCGGGGGGATCACCGGGGAGCTGTTTTTT	CASVGGITGELFF
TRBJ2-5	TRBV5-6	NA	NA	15	TGTGCCAGCAGCTTGAGGGTTTCCGGGGGTGAGACCCAGTACTTC	CASSLRVSGGETQYF
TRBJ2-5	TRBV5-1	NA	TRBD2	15	TGCGCCAGCAGCCGACTAGCGGGGTCCCAAGAGACCCAGTACTTC	CASSRLAGSQETQYF
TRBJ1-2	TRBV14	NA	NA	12	TGTGCCAGTTCAAAGGAGTTTCATGGCTACACCTTC	CASSKEFHGYTF
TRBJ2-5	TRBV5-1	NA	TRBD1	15	TGCGCCAGCAGCTTGGTGGGACAGGGTGTGGAGACCCAGTACTTC	CASSLVGQGVETQYF
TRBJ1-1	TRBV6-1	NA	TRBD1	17	TGTGCCAGCAGTGCGCGTCCTGACAGGGGCCTGGCCACTGAAGCTTTCTTT	CASSARPDRGLATEAFF
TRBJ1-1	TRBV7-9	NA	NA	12	TGTGCCAGCAGCCGTTCACTGGTCGAAGCTTTCTTT	CASSRSLVEAFF
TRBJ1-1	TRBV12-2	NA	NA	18	TGTGCAAGTCGCTTAGCGCGGTGGAAGAAGGTTACGAGCACTGAAGCTTTCTTT	CASRLARWKKVTSTEAFF